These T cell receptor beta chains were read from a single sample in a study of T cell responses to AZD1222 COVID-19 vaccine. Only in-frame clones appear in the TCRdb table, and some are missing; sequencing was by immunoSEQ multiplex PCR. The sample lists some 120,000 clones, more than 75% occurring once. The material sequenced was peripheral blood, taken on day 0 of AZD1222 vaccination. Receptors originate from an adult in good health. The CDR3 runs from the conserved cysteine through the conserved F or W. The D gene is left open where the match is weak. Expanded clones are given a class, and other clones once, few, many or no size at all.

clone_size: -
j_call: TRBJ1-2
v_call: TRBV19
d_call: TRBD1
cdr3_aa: CASSSWTGGSGYTF
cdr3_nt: TGTGCCAGTAGTTCGTGGACAGGGGGTAGTGGCTACACCTTC

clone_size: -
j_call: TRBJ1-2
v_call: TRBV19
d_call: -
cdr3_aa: CALQDTYGYTF
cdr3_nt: TGTGCCCTCCAAGACACCTATGGCTACACCTTC

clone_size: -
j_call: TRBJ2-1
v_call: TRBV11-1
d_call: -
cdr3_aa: CASSPRLDSRGNEQFF
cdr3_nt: TGTGCCAGCAGCCCCCGTCTTGACTCGAGGGGGAATGAGCAGTTCTTC

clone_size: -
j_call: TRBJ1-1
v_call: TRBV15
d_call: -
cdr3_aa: CATSRDRGYNEAFF
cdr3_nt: TGTGCCACCAGCAGAGATAGGGGCTACAATGAAGCTTTCTTT

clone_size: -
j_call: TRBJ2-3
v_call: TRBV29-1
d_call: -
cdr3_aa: CSVENSPFDTQYF
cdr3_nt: TGCAGCGTTGAAAACAGTCCCTTCGATACGCAGTATTTT

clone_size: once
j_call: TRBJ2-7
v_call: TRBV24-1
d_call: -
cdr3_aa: CATSDGGHLGYEQYF
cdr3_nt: TGTGCCACCAGTGATGGGGGACATTTGGGCTACGAGCAGTACTTC

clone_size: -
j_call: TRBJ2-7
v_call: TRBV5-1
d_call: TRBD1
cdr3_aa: CASSRGQGLAYEQYF
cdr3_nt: TGCGCCAGCAGCCGCGGACAGGGCCTTGCCTACGAGCAGTACTTC

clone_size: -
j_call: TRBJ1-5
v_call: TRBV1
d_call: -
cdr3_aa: CTSSQSGEGSNQPQHF
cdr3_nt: TGCACCAGCAGCCAGAGCGGGGAGGGGAGCAATCAGCCCCAGCATTTT

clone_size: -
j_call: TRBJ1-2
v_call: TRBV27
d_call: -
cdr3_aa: CASSLGGGNYGYTF
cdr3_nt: TGTGCCAGCAGTTTAGGCGGGGGTAACTATGGCTACACCTTC

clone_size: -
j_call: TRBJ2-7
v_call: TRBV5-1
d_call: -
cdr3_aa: CASSLGGSSYEQYF
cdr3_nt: TGCGCCAGCAGCTTGGGTGGAAGCTCCTACGAGCAGTACTTC

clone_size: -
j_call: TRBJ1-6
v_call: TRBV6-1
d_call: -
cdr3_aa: CASSEAPGRKRRGNSPLHF
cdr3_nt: TGTGCCAGCAGTGAGGCTCCGGGTAGAAAACGCAGAGGGAATTCACCCCTCCACTTT

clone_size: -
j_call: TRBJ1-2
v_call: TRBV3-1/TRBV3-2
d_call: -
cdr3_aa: CASSRQGGYTF
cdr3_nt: TGTGCCAGCAGCCGGCAGGGGGGCTACACCTTC

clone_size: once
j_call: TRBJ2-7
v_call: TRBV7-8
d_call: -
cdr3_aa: CASSPRRAEAYEQYF
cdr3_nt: TGTGCCAGCAGCCCTAGACGCGCGGAAGCCTACGAGCAGTACTTC

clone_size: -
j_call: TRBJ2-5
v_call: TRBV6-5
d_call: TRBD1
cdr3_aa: CASRPPGGRETQYF
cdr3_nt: TGTGCCAGCAGGCCCCCAGGGGGCAGGGAGACCCAGTACTTC

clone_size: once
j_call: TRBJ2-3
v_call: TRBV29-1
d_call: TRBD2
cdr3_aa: CSVDALGGRALRTDTQYF
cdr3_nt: TGCAGCGTTGATGCCTTGGGCGGGAGGGCCCTTCGGACAGATACGCAGTATTTT

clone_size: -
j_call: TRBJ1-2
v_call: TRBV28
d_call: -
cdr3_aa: CASTQGRYGYTF
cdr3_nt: TGTGCCAGCACCCAGGGAAGATATGGCTACACCTTC

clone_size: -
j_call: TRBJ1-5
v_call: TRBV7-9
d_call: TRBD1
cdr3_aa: CASSMDRTSNQPQHF
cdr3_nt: TGTGCCAGCAGCATGGACAGGACCAGCAATCAGCCCCAGCATTTT

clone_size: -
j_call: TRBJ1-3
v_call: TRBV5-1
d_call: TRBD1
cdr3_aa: CASSWTGSHSGNTIYF
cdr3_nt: TGCGCCAGCAGCTGGACAGGATCCCACTCTGGAAACACCATATATTTT

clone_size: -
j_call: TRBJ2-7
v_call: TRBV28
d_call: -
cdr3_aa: CASSFSVSYEQYF
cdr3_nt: TGTGCCAGCAGTTTCTCCGTCTCCTACGAGCAGTACTTC

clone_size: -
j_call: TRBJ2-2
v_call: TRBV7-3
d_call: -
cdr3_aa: CASSPPGSAGELFF
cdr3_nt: TGTGCCAGCAGCCCCCCAGGATCGGCCGGGGAGCTGTTTTTT